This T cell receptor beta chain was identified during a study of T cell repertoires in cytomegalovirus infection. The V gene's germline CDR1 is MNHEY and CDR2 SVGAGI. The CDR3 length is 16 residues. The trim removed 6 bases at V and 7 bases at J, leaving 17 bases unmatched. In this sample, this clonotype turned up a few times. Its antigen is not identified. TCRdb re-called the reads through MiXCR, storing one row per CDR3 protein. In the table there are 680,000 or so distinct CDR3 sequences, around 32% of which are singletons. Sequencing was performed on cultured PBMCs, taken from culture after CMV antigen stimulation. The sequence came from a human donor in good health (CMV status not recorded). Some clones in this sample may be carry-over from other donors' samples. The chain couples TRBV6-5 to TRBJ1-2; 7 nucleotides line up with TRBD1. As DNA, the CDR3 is TGTGCCAGCAGAACCGGGACAGTCTTATTAGTGGGTGGCTACACCTTC. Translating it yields CASRTGTVLLVGGYTF.